This T cell receptor (beta chain) was captured in a study of shared clonotypes between healthy human individuals. Study-wide context: Each donor's CD8 memory used one plate, CD8 naive two, each CD4 subset three. Study results and caveats: Enrolling few donors narrowed the genetic and exposure-history diversity that was represented.

Sequencing was performed with immunoSEQ multiplex PCR; in TCRdb, only in-frame clones are kept and a portion is missing. The sample has some 2,100,000 clones, 93% seen once. Points on this clone: What it binds is unknown.

The naive CD8 subset, CD45RO-negative cells positively selected for CCR7, excluded terminally differentiated effector memory CD45RA+ cells. Adult donors, all healthy and HIV-negative, had no recent acute infections or vaccinations. The sequencing sample was made of naive CD8+ T cells from PBMCs. This TCR came from a man between 18 and 29 years old in good health. Some clones in this sample may be carry-over from other donors' samples.

The CDR3 reads CASSGDRDYGYTF. The CDR3 DNA reads TGTGCCAGCAGTGGGGACAGGGACTATGGCTACACCTTC. The V call is TRBV2, the J call TRBJ1-2; 9 bases match TRBD1. CDR1 and CDR2 (germline): SNHLY, FYNNEI. The CDR3 consists of 13 residues. V gave up 4 bases and J gave up 3 bases; unmatched junction bases: 0. Complete variable domain (other parts from reference TRBV2 and TRBJ1-2): EPEVTQTPSHQVTQMGQEVILRCVPISNHLYFYWYRQILGQKVEFLVSFYNNEISEKSEIFDDQFSVERPDGSNFTLKIRSTKLEDSAMYFCASSGDRDYGYTFGSGTRLTVV.